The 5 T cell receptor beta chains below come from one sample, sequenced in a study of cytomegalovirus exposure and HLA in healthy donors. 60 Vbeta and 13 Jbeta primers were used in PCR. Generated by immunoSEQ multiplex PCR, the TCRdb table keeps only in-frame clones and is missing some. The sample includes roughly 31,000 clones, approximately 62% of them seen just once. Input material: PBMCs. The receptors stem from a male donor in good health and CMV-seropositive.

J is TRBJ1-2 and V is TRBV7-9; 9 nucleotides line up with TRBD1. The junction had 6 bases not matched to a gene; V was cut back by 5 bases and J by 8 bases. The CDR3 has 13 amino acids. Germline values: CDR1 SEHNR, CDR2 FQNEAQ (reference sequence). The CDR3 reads CASSQQGAGGYTF. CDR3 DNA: TGTGCCAGCAGCCAACAGGGGGCAGGGGGCTACACCTTC.

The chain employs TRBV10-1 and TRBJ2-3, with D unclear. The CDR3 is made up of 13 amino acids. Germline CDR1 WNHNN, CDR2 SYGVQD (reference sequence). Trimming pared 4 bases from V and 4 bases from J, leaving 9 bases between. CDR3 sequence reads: CASSGEASDTQYF. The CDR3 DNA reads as TGCGCCAGCAGTGGTGAGGCGTCAGATACGCAGTATTTT.

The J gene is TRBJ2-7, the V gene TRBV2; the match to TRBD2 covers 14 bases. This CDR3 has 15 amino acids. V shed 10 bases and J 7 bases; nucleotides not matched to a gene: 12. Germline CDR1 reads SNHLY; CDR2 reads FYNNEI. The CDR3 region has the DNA TGTGCCACCCGAAGGGGACTAGCGGGAGTAGGAGAGCAGTACTTC. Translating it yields CATRRGLAGVGEQYF. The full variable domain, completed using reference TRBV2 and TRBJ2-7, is EPEVTQTPSHQVTQMGQEVILRCVPISNHLYFYWYRQILGQKVEFLVSFYNNEISEKSEIFDDQFSVERPDGSNFTLKIRSTKLEDSAMYFCATRRGLAGVGEQYFGPGTRLTVT.

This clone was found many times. The CDR3 sequence is CASSFPLLVSYNEQFF. DNA for the CDR3: TGTGCCAGCAGTTTCCCCCTACTCGTCTCCTACAATGAGCAGTTCTTC. V and J are TRBV28 and TRBJ2-1; D not resolved. Germline lookup yields CDR1 MDHEN and CDR2 SYDVKM. With 3 bases removed from V and 0 bases from J, the gap between germline ends came to 12 bases. The CDR3 is 16 amino acids.

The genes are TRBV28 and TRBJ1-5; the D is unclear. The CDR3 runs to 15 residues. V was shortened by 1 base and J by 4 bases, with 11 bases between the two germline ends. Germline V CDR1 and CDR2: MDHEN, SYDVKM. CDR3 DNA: TGTGCCAGCAGTTTATCCGGAGCACCTAATCAGCCCCAGCATTTT. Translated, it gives CASSLSGAPNQPQHF. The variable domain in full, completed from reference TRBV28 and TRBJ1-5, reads DVKVTQSSRYLVKRTGEKVFLECVQDMDHENMFWYRQDPGLGLRLIYFSYDVKMKEKGDIPEGYSVSREKKERFSLILESASTNQTSMYLCASSLSGAPNQPQHFGDGTRLSIL.